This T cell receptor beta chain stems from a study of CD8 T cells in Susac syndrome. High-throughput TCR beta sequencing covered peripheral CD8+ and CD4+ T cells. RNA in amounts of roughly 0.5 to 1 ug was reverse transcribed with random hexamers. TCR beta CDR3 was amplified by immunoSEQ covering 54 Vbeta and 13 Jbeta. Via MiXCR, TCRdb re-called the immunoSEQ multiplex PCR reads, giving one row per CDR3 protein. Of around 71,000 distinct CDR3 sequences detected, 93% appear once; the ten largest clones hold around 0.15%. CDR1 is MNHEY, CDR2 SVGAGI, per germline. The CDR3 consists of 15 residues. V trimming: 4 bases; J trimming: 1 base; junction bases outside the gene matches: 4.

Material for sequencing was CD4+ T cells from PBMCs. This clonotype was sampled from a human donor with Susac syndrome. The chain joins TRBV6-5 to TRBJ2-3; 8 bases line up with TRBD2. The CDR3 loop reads CASSFGGGRTDTQYF. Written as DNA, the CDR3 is TGTGCCAGCAGTTTCGGGGGGGGGCGCACAGATACGCAGTATTTT.